The 4 T cell receptor beta chains below all came from one sample that was sequenced in a study of T cells in Graves' hyperthyroidism and ophthalmopathy. RNA transcripts gave rise to amplified TCR beta CDR3 regions. HTBI primers drove first-round RT-PCR of the TCR CDR3. TCRdb itself ran the multiplex PCR reads through MiXCR, one entry per CDR3 protein. The table records fewer than 350,000 distinct CDR3 sequences, roughly 15% of them present only once. Source material: blood. The receptors originated from a woman between 45 and 65 years old with Graves' hyperthyroidism that later progressed to Graves' ophthalmopathy.

This clonotype was picked up many times. The V and J genes are TRBV5-1 and TRBJ1-2; 9 bases fit TRBD1. Germline lookup yields CDR1 SGHRS and CDR2 YFSETQ. V lost 1 base, J lost 7 bases, and 5 bases stayed unmatched. The CDR3 is made up of 14 amino acids. The CDR3 here is CASSLSGQGSGYTF. As DNA, the CDR3 is TGCGCCAGCAGCTTGTCTGGACAGGGGTCTGGCTACACCTTC.

The chain couples TRBV5-6 to TRBJ2-1; 12 bases fit TRBD2. The germline V gene encodes CDR1 SGHDT and CDR2 YYEEEE. The CDR3 sequence is 15 residues long. V trimming: 0 bases; J trimming: 8 bases; junction bases outside the gene matches: 3. CDR3: CASSLGTSGIDEQFF. The DNA of the CDR3 is TGTGCCAGCAGCTTGGGGACTAGCGGGATAGATGAGCAGTTCTTC.

This clonotype has a handful of counts. CDR3 bases: TGCGCCAGCAGCCTTATTCCCGGGACATTAACCTACGAGCAGTACTTC. This sequence encodes CASSLIPGTLTYEQYF. The chain links TRBV4-1 to TRBJ2-7; D is perhaps TRBD1 (6 bases). The CDR3 is made up of 16 amino acids. CDR1 is MGHRA and CDR2 is YSYEKL in the germline V gene. V was trimmed by 4 bases and J by 2 bases, leaving 18 bases between them.

This clonotype has a count of ten or more. This chain joins TRBV28 and TRBJ1-5; 8 bases map to TRBD1. The trim removed 5 bases at V and 3 bases at J, leaving 9 bases unmatched. This CDR3 has 16 amino acids. Germline loops: CDR1 MDHEN, CDR2 SYDVKM. The CDR3 coding sequence is TGTGCCAGCAGTCAAGCTGGACAGGGCCTCAATCAGCCCCAGCATTTT. Its protein is CASSQAGQGLNQPQHF.